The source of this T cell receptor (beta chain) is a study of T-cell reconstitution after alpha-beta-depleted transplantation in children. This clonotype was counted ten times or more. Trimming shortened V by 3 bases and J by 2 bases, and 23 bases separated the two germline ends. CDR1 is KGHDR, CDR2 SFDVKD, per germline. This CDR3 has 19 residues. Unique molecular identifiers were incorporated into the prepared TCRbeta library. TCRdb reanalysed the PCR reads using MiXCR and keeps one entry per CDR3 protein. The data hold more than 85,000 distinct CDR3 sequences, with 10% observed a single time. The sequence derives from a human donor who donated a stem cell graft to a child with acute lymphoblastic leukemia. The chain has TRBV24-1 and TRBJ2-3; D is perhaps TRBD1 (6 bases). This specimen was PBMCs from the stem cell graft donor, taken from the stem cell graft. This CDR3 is CATSDPRKETGKITDTQYF. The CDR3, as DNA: TGTGCCACCAGTGATCCAAGGAAGGAAACAGGGAAGATCACAGATACGCAGTATTTT.